This TCR beta chain came from a study of regulatory T cells in long-lasting Graves disease. Noted time point: newly diagnosed GD, antithyroid drugs for less than 3 months. From PBMCs, RNA was extracted and then used to make the TCR library. In its sample, this clonotype was seen many times. The antigen is not known. Regarding the study as a whole: Comparison showed that persistent patients shared more public clonotypes (2,741) than new patients (about 880).

Building the TCR beta libraries relied on iRepertoire HTBI primers, and CDR3 regions underwent Arm-PCR. Each CDR3 protein is one row after TCRdb ran MiXCR on the multiplex PCR reads. The sample contains 400,000 to 500,000 distinct CDR3 sequences, 13% to 15% of which appear only once. The ends were cut back, 7 bases at V and 0 bases at J, with 19 bases in the middle. Germline values: CDR1 MNHNS, CDR2 SASEGT. The CDR3 is made up of 17 amino acids. These same records also appear under a second study, on T cells in Graves' hyperthyroidism and ophthalmopathy.

The sample here was peripheral blood mononuclear cells (PBMCs), taken at new diagnosis, from a patient treated with antithyroid drugs. The chain employs TRBV6-1 and TRBJ1-5; unclear D gene. The sequence came from a woman in her forties or fifties with Graves disease. CDR3 nucleotide sequence: TGTGCCAGCACAAGCCGGCGGGGTCAGGATAGCAATCAGCCCCAGCATTTT. It is translated as CASTSRRGQDSNQPQHF.